This T cell receptor (beta chain) was found in a study of T-cell memory formation after mild COVID-19. Study-wide findings and caveats: Contracting clones localized mainly to CM and EM when CD4+ and mainly to EMRA when CD8+.

Constant-segment primers served in 5'RACE that generated TCR alpha and TCR beta cDNA libraries bearing sample barcodes and UMIs. Each CDR3 protein gets one entry after TCRdb re-called the 5' RACE reads with MiXCR. The sample has around 82,000 distinct CDR3 sequences; about 13% are singletons. For this clonotype: Antigen specificity is unknown.

The CDR3 length is 14 residues. The germline V gene has CDR1 MGHRA and CDR2 YSYEKL. The V end was cut by 0 bases, the J end by 5 bases, with 10 bases between. The chain uses TRBV4-1 and TRBJ2-5; TRBD2 might be the D (7 bases). The source material was PBMCs or a T cell subset sorted from them (not recorded which). This receptor was identified in a man aged 18-30 years who had mild COVID-19 (a few samples of this study predate the infection). Cell type and time point are not known. This CDR3 reads CASSQDRGAETQYF. The CDR3 DNA is TGCGCCAGCAGCCAAGATCGGGGGGCGGAGACCCAGTACTTC.